This is a list of T cell receptor beta chains from one sample in a study of T cell responses to AZD1222 COVID-19 vaccine. Measured with immunoSEQ multiplex PCR; TCRdb has only the in-frame clones, and not every one. The sample has some 120,000 clones, 88% seen once. Here the sequenced sample was peripheral blood, taken on day 0 of AZD1222 vaccination. These receptors all stem from an adult in good health. CDR3s include the opening cysteine and the closing phenylalanine or tryptophan. Each record gives: CDR3 DNA, CDR3 protein, V gene, clone size, D gene, J gene. A D gene is named only where the DNA matches it firmly. Rows may omit the clone size; those that give it use once, few, many or a size class.

TGTGCCATCAGCAAAAGGGGCGACAATGAGCAGTTCTTC,CAISKRGDNEQFF,TRBV10-3,once,NA,TRBJ2-1
TGTGCCAGCAGCCAAGGTCCATCAGGGGGAGAGACCCAGTACTTC,CASSQGPSGGETQYF,TRBV3-1/TRBV3-2,NA,TRBD1,TRBJ2-5
TGTGCCAGCAGACGACTAGCGGGAGGGAGCGATGAGCAGTTCTTC,CASRRLAGGSDEQFF,TRBV27,NA,TRBD2,TRBJ2-1
TGCAGCGTTGCCAGGGCCCCCGGGGAGCTGTTTTTT,CSVARAPGELFF,TRBV29-1,NA,NA,TRBJ2-2
TGTGCCAGCAGGAAAACCGACGCGGACTATGGCTACACCTTC,CASRKTDADYGYTF,TRBV6-5,NA,NA,TRBJ1-2
TGCAGCGTCGCTGGAGACAGGGTAATGGGGCAGTACTTC,CSVAGDRVMGQYF,TRBV29-1,NA,TRBD1,TRBJ2-7
TGTGCCAGCAGCCACAGGGGAGTTATATACAATGAGCAGTTCTTC,CASSHRGVIYNEQFF,TRBV27,NA,TRBD1,TRBJ2-1
TGTGCCAGCAGTTACCCAAAGGGGACTAGCGGGCCGGAGGTGTTCTTC,CASSYPKGTSGPEVFF,TRBV6-2/TRBV6-3,NA,TRBD2,TRBJ2-1
TGTGCCATCATTTCCGGTCTGGTCACTGAAGCTTTCTTT,CAIISGLVTEAFF,TRBV10-3,once,NA,TRBJ1-1
TGCGCCAGCAGCTTGGGATCGCAAGAGACCCAGTACTTC,CASSLGSQETQYF,TRBV5-1,NA,NA,TRBJ2-5
TGTGCCAGCAGTTCAACCGGGACAGGGGGTATGAAGACCCAGTACTTC,CASSSTGTGGMKTQYF,TRBV6-5,NA,TRBD1,TRBJ2-5
TGTGCCAGCAGCATTACAGGGGGACCCGGGGAGCTGTTTTTT,CASSITGGPGELFF,TRBV7-3,NA,TRBD1,TRBJ2-2
TGTGCCAGCCGAAGGGACAGGGGTGTTCAGCCCCAGCATTTT,CASRRDRGVQPQHF,TRBV19,NA,TRBD1,TRBJ1-5
TGTGCCAGCAGCTCTAGCGGGGGGTTTAACAATGAGCAGTTCTTC,CASSSSGGFNNEQFF,TRBV7-3,NA,TRBD2,TRBJ2-1
TGTGCCAGCAGTTTAAGGACAGGGGGAAACGAGCAGTACTTC,CASSLRTGGNEQYF,TRBV2,NA,TRBD1,TRBJ2-7
TGTGCCAGGTCATTTAGCCTGAACACTGAAGCTTTCTTT,CARSFSLNTEAFF,TRBV2,NA,NA,TRBJ1-1
TGTGCCAGCAGCTTAGGGGCGGGAAGCTCCTACAATGAGCAGTTCTTC,CASSLGAGSSYNEQFF,TRBV7-9,once,NA,TRBJ2-1
TGTGCCAGCATTCCCGGACAGGCCCGGAGACGGACTGAAGCTTTCTTT,CASIPGQARRRTEAFF,TRBV27,NA,TRBD1,TRBJ1-1
TGTGCCAGCAGTGAAGCAGGGGGGGCTAACTATGGCTACACCTTC,CASSEAGGANYGYTF,TRBV6-1,NA,NA,TRBJ1-2
TGCGCCAGCAGTGAGGGCGCGGGAGGGCAATACAATGAGCAGTTCTTC,CASSEGAGGQYNEQFF,TRBV10-1,NA,TRBD2,TRBJ2-1
TGTGCCAGCGCTTTCGGGTTTAGCACAGATACGCAGTATTTT,CASAFGFSTDTQYF,TRBV9,NA,NA,TRBJ2-3
TGTGCCACCAATTGGGGGGGCGATGCAACTAATGAAAAACTGTTTTTT,CATNWGGDATNEKLFF,TRBV2,NA,NA,TRBJ1-4
TGTGCCATCAGGGACGGCTACGAGCAGTACTTC,CAIRDGYEQYF,TRBV10-3,NA,NA,TRBJ2-7
TGTGCCAGCATCAAAACTGTAAGAGAGGTCTACGAGCAGTACTTC,CASIKTVREVYEQYF,TRBV9,NA,NA,TRBJ2-7
TGTGCCAGCAGCCGGACTAGCGGGAGCCACGAGCAGTACTTC,CASSRTSGSHEQYF,TRBV3-1/TRBV3-2,once,TRBD2,TRBJ2-7
TGTGCCAGCACCCCGACCGAAGAGACCCAGTACTTC,CASTPTEETQYF,TRBV7-9,NA,NA,TRBJ2-5
TGTGCCAGCAGCCGACCGGGGACAGGGCAAAGGAACGAGCAGTACTTC,CASSRPGTGQRNEQYF,TRBV5-5,NA,TRBD1,TRBJ2-7
TGTGCCAGCAGTTACTCGAATCGAGGTGGGACCTATGGCTACACCTTC,CASSYSNRGGTYGYTF,TRBV6-5,NA,NA,TRBJ1-2
TGTGCCAGCACCTTTAGCGGGCTTAGCGGGACGGCCAATGAGCAGTTCTTC,CASTFSGLSGTANEQFF,TRBV7-6,NA,TRBD2,TRBJ2-1
TGTGCCAGCAGTACCAGGGGGGAAAAACTGTTTTTT,CASSTRGEKLFF,TRBV6-5,few,TRBD1,TRBJ1-4
TGTGCCACCAGTGATTTCCAGAACAATGAGCAGTTCTTC,CATSDFQNNEQFF,TRBV24-1,once,NA,TRBJ2-1
TGTGCCAGCAGTTTGGACGGGAACTATGGCTACACCTTC,CASSLDGNYGYTF,TRBV12-3/TRBV12-4,NA,NA,TRBJ1-2
TGTGCCAGCAGTGGAATCGACACGAACTCCTACGAGCAGTACTTC,CASSGIDTNSYEQYF,TRBV25-1,NA,NA,TRBJ2-7
TGTGCCAGCAGCGGGCGCCGAAATTCACCCCTCCACTTT,CASSGRRNSPLHF,TRBV6-2/TRBV6-3,NA,NA,TRBJ1-6
TGTGCCATCAGTGAAGCGGGGGGAGATCAGCCCCAGCATTTT,CAISEAGGDQPQHF,TRBV10-3,NA,NA,TRBJ1-5
TGTGCCAGCTCACCACCGTCGAGGGGGACCTACGAGCAGTACTTC,CASSPPSRGTYEQYF,TRBV18,once,NA,TRBJ2-7
TGCGCCAGCAGTGAACTAGCGGGAGGTCTCTACAATGAGCAGTTCTTC,CASSELAGGLYNEQFF,TRBV10-1,NA,TRBD2,TRBJ2-1
TGTGCCAGCAGCCAAGTTGGACGGAGAAATTCACCCCTCCACTTT,CASSQVGRRNSPLHF,TRBV3-1/TRBV3-2,NA,NA,TRBJ1-6
TGTGCCAGCAGCCGGACAGCCGTTCATCAGCCCCAGCATTTT,CASSRTAVHQPQHF,TRBV6-5,NA,NA,TRBJ1-5
TGCGCCAGCAGCTTGTATTCCGGCAATGAAAAACTGTTTTTT,CASSLYSGNEKLFF,TRBV5-1,NA,NA,TRBJ1-4
TGCGCCAGCAGTCGGGAGGGTGGCGGGGAGCTGTTTTTT,CASSREGGGELFF,TRBV10-1,NA,TRBD2,TRBJ2-2
TGTGCCAGCAGCTTGGAGTTCCGGTTTCCTAGCACAGATACGCAGTATTTT,CASSLEFRFPSTDTQYF,TRBV5-6,NA,NA,TRBJ2-3
TGCGCCAGCAGCCAAGTGACTCGGGAAGCCGGGGAGCTGTTTTTT,CASSQVTREAGELFF,TRBV4-1,NA,NA,TRBJ2-2
TGTGCCAGCAGCTGGGCCCCGGAGGGTCAAGAGACCCAGTACTTC,CASSWAPEGQETQYF,TRBV9,NA,NA,TRBJ2-5
TGTGCCAGCAGCGCCCCTGCCCGGGGCACAGATACGCAGTATTTT,CASSAPARGTDTQYF,TRBV9,NA,NA,TRBJ2-3
TGTGCCAGCAGCTTGACTAGCGGGGTAGGGGAGACCCAGTACTTC,CASSLTSGVGETQYF,TRBV5-4,NA,TRBD2,TRBJ2-5
TGTGCCAGCAGTTCGGGGAGGAATGAAAAACTGTTTTTT,CASSSGRNEKLFF,TRBV2,NA,NA,TRBJ1-4
TGTGCCTGGAGGAGACAGGGGGCCGGGGAGCTGTTTTTT,CAWRRQGAGELFF,TRBV30,NA,TRBD1,TRBJ2-2